The 10 T cell receptor beta chains in this list originate from one sample, sequenced in a study of identical twins (dated by TCRdb to about 2016). Library creation used 5' RACE. These reads were obtained on an Illumina HiSeq 2000. The public reads were quality trimmed at Q25 with fastp and then assembled into clones with MiXCR by TCRdb, keeping productive beta chains. For every CDR3 protein sequence, its rows merge into one entry that carries the most common genes and DNA. The sample data list about 520,000 distinct CDR3 sequences, and roughly 21% of these were observed just once. Together, the top ten hold around 0.9% of the sample. These sequences were also reported in another study, on T cells expressing NK-cell markers.

Sample: CD4+ T cells sorted from blood. These receptors all stem from a woman aged 18-29 years in good health.

This clonotype showed up just a few times. The V and J genes are TRBV20-1 and TRBJ2-3, with D perhaps TRBD2 (6 bases). The CDR3 extends over 14 amino acids. Germline CDR1 and CDR2: DFQATT and SNEGSKA (reference sequence). Between the trimmed V and J ends, which lost 6 bases and 0 bases, there was a span of 13 bases. The CDR3 DNA follows: TGCAGTGCCCGCTCGGGGACTAGCACAGATACGCAGTATTTT. Protein: CSARSGTSTDTQYF.

This clonotype was seen a handful of times. The rearrangement links TRBV20-1 to TRBJ2-7; 11 bases map to TRBD2. CDR1 DFQATT and CDR2 SNEGSKA come from the germline V gene (reference sequence). V lost 2 bases to trimming and J lost 2 bases; unmatched junction nucleotides: 2. This CDR3 has 14 amino acids. The CDR3 coding sequence is TGCAGTGCTAGAAGACTAGCGGGGCCCTACGAGCAGTACTTC. Its translation: CSARRLAGPYEQYF.

The rearrangement uses TRBV6-5 and TRBJ1-6, with TRBD1 matching over 7 bases. Germline CDR1 is MNHEY and CDR2 is SVGAGI. Unmatched junction bases numbered 8, after V lost 5 bases and J lost 10 bases. The CDR3 has 14 residues. CDR3 sequence (DNA): TGTGCCAGCAGTAACCGACAGGGATCCTCACCCCTCCACTTT. This sequence encodes CASSNRQGSSPLHF.

The V gene is TRBV5-1, the J gene TRBJ2-1; no firm D call. V was pared by 4 bases and J by 12 bases, with 11 bases between. Germline values: CDR1 SGHRS, CDR2 YFSETQ. This CDR3 region has 11 residues. The CDR3 DNA sequence: TGCGCCAGCAGCAACGACATAGGGCAGTTCTTC. Translated, it gives CASSNDIGQFF.

The rearrangement joins TRBV20-1 to TRBJ1-2; 10 bases are a match to TRBD1. The V segment lost 6 bases and the J segment 5 bases; nucleotides outside the gene matches: 9. Looked up from germline, CDR1 is DFQATT and CDR2 is SNEGSKA (reference sequence). The CDR3 extends over 14 amino acids. The CDR3 DNA reads as TGCAGTGCGCATGGACAGGGGGAAGGTTATGGCTACACCTTC. Amino acids: CSAHGQGEGYGYTF.

The V and J genes are TRBV6-1 and TRBJ1-1, with 10 bases that match TRBD1. This CDR3 region has 15 residues. The V gene end was trimmed by 9 bases and the J gene end by 5 bases; junction bases not matched to a gene: 12. Germline V gene sequence: CDR1 MNHNS, CDR2 SASEGT. The CDR3 nucleotides are TGTGCCAGTGAACGGGACAGGGGCTTGTCAACTGAAGCTTTCTTT. Translation: CASERDRGLSTEAFF.

This clonotype was detected only a few times. CDR3 nucleotide sequence: TGCAGTGCCCCGAGGGGCCTCGAGCAGTACTTC. Translated, it gives CSAPRGLEQYF. The V and J genes are TRBV20-1 and TRBJ2-7; D is perhaps TRBD1 or TRBD2 (5 bases each). Germline V CDR1 and CDR2: DFQATT, SNEGSKA (reference sequence). CDR3 length: 11 amino acids. The germline V and J ends were trimmed by 6 bases and 6 bases, with 12 bases remaining between them.

This clonotype was detected once. This sequence joins TRBV5-6 and TRBJ2-5; 11 bases match TRBD2. The V gene's germline CDR1 is SGHDT and CDR2 YYEEEE. V lost 2 bases to trimming and J lost 5 bases; unmatched junction nucleotides: 8. This CDR3 has 16 residues. The CDR3 region is CASSFLAGGWLETQYF. CDR3 sequence (DNA): TGTGCCAGCAGCTTCTTAGCGGGAGGGTGGTTGGAGACCCAGTACTTC.

The rearrangement joins TRBV3-1 to TRBJ2-1; D may be TRBD1 (5 bases). Germline lookup yields CDR1 LGHDT and CDR2 YNNKEL (reference sequence). The CDR3 contains 15 residues. The germline V and J ends were trimmed by 0 bases and 7 bases, with 13 bases remaining between them. The CDR3 protein is CASSQDPVRTNEQFF. In DNA form, the CDR3 reads TGTGCCAGCAGCCAAGACCCGGTCCGGACAAATGAGCAGTTCTTC.

This clonotype was detected only a few times. The chain recombines TRBV6-1 with TRBJ1-5, with D perhaps matching TRBD1 (6 bases). The CDR3 is 14 amino acids. Trimming left V 5 bases short and J 7 bases short, with 15 bases between. The V gene's germline CDR1 is MNHNS and CDR2 SASEGT. The CDR3 DNA sequence: TGTGCCAGCAGTCCGGGACACGCACTACAGCCCCAGCATTTT. This encodes CASSPGHALQPQHF.